This T cell receptor (beta chain) was sequenced in a study of regulatory T cells. To note about this clone: What it binds is not known.

The CDR3 has 16 residues. V trimming: 1 base; J trimming: 4 bases; junction bases outside the gene matches: 7. Germline V CDR1 and CDR2: SGHAT, FQNNGV. Primers: 52 TRBV forward and 13 TRBJ reverse. Here immunoSEQ multiplex PCR was the method, and the copy in TCRdb shows in-frame clones only, minus some. The table shows some 17,000 clones, with more than 85% occurring only once. Study-wide points: Regulatory T cells showed the strongest V-J pair restriction and V/J gene skewing among patient repertoires.

The receptor was isolated from a person under 35 with CD3G deficiency. The sequencing sample was made of CD8+ T cells sorted from blood. The V call is TRBV11-2, the J call TRBJ2-1, with 7 nucleotides matching TRBD1. CDR3 nucleotide sequence: TGTGCCAGCAGCTTAGCCGGACAGGAGCCTTACAATGAGCAGTTCTTC. Its protein product is CASSLAGQEPYNEQFF. The whole variable domain, remainder taken from reference TRBV11-2 and TRBJ2-1, is EAGVAQSPRYKIIEKRQSVAFWCNPISGHATLYWYQQILGQGPKLLIQFQNNGVVDDSQLPKDRFSAERLKGVDSTLKIQPAKLEDSAVYLCASSLAGQEPYNEQFFGPGTRLTVL.